This TCR beta chain derives from a study of molecular identifiers for immune sequencing clone quantification. General observations from the study: Clones above 20 RNA copies held over 97% of effector molecules, under 1% in naive cells.

The germline CDR1 and CDR2 sequences are SGHNT and YENEEA. The CDR3 contains 15 residues. In this sample, this clonotype turned up a few times. Its antigen is still unknown. It may be a read error: a sequence one base away is much more abundant. In TCRdb, the PCR reads were re-called with MiXCR into one record per CDR3 protein. The sample contains 9,500 to 15,000 distinct CDR3 sequences, about 17% of which appear only once. Sequencing was carried out using naive CD8+ T cells from blood, with Jurkat cell RNA spiked in. The subset was: FACS-sorted CD8+CD4-CCR7+CD45RA+ naive T cells. This rearrangement joins TRBV11-3 to TRBJ2-7; a possible D gene is TRBD1 (5 bases). The sequence derives from a human donor in good health. Some libraries in this study had Jurkat cell RNA spiked in. The CDR3 coding sequence is TGTGCCAGCAGCGGCAGGGATTTCGAATCCTACGAGCAGTGCTTC. This gives the protein CASSGRDFESYEQCF.